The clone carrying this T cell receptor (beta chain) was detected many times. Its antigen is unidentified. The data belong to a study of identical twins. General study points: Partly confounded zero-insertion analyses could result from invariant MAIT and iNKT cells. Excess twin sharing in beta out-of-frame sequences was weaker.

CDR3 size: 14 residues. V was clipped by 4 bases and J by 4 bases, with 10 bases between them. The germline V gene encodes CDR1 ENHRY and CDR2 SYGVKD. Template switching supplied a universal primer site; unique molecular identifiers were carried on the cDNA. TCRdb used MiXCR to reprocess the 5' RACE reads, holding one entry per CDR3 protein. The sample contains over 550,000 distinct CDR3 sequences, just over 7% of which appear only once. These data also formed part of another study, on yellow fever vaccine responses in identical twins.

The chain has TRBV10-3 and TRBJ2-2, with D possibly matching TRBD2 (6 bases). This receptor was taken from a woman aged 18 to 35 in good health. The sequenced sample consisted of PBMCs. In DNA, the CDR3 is TGTGCCATCAGTGTGGAGGGAGGCACCGGGGAGCTGTTTTTT. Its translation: CAISVEGGTGELFF.